This entry lists 20 T cell receptor beta chains sequenced from one sample in a study of blood T cell repertoires in COVID-19. Clones were sequenced by immunoSEQ multiplex PCR, and TCRdb holds only the in-frame ones, with some missing. The sample holds approximately 100,000 clones, about nine tenths seen once. The sequencing input was peripheral blood. All receptors come from a man aged 50-59 years with acute or convalescent COVID-19.

CDR3 loop: CSVSGQGGGYTF. CDR3 sequence (DNA): TGCAGCGTTTCTGGACAGGGTGGTGGCTACACCTTC. This sequence joins TRBV29-1 and TRBJ1-2; 8 bases fit TRBD1. The germline V gene encodes CDR1 SQVTM and CDR2 ANQGSEA. The CDR3 extends over 12 amino acids. Germline trimming cut 5 bases from V and 7 bases from J; bases unmatched to any gene: 6.

The chain uses TRBV4-1 and TRBJ2-1, with TRBD2 matching over 11 bases. The V and J ends lost 4 bases and 4 bases, in that order; junction bases with no gene match: 9. This CDR3 comprises 17 residues. Germline V CDR1 and CDR2: MGHRA, YSYEKL. This CDR3 is CASSLAATSGGYNEQFF. The DNA for the CDR3 is TGCGCCAGCAGCCTGGCGGCCACTAGCGGGGGATACAATGAGCAGTTCTTC.

The chain couples TRBV6-5 to TRBJ1-6, with 8 bases fitting TRBD1. V shed 6 bases, J shed 7 bases, and the junction held 2 bases outside the gene matches. This CDR3 contains 13 residues. CDR1 and CDR2 (germline): MNHEY, SVGAGI. CDR3 in DNA: TGTGCCAGCAGGACAGGGGAGAATTCACCCCTCCACTTT. Translation: CASRTGENSPLHF.

This clone appeared a single time. The chain recombines TRBV6-5 with TRBJ1-5; 7 bases line up with TRBD1. V shed 6 bases, J shed 6 bases, and the junction held 11 bases outside the gene matches. The CDR3 covers 15 residues. Germline V CDR1 and CDR2: MNHEY, SVGAGI. CDR3 region: CASRGDSVLLQPQHF. The DNA of the CDR3 is TGTGCCAGCAGGGGGGACAGCGTATTACTTCAGCCCCAGCATTTT.

The chain joins TRBV6-2 or TRBV6-3 to TRBJ2-5, with 8 bases aligning to TRBD1. V lost 7 bases and J lost 14; bases outside the gene matches: 18. Germline V gives CDR1 MNHEY, CDR2 SVGEGT. The CDR3 loop spans 14 amino acids. CDR3 nucleotides: TGTGCCAGCACCCCCCCCGGGGCAGGGGGCGCCCCTTACTTC. It is translated as CASTPPGAGGAPYF.

The genes are TRBV13 and TRBJ1-1, with TRBD1 matching 10 bases. The CDR3 has 15 amino acids. In germline, CDR1 is PRHDT, CDR2 FYEKMQ (reference sequence). After removal of 5 bases from V and 3 bases from J, the junction contained 6 bases not matched to a gene. The CDR3 protein is CASSRTGGGDTEAFF. The CDR3 DNA is TGTGCCAGCAGCCGGACAGGGGGAGGTGACACTGAAGCTTTCTTT.

The CDR3 sequence: CASSPGTRDNEQFF. CDR3 in DNA: TGCGCCAGCAGCCCCGGGACTAGGGACAATGAGCAGTTCTTC. The chain uses TRBV5-1 and TRBJ2-1, with 8 bases lining up with TRBD2. The CDR3 is 14 amino acids. V was clipped by 4 bases and J by 5 bases; unmatched bases: 5. The germline V gene has CDR1 SGHRS and CDR2 YFSETQ.

The V call is TRBV15, the J call TRBJ1-5; D might be TRBD1 (6 bases). Trimming stripped 1 base from V and 4 bases from J, with 11 bases between. This CDR3 has 15 residues. Germline loops: CDR1 LNHNV, CDR2 YYDKDF (reference sequence). The CDR3 region is CATSRASGVNQPQHF. Written as DNA, the CDR3 is TGTGCCACCAGCAGAGCATCAGGGGTAAATCAGCCCCAGCATTTT.

V gene TRBV5-1 combines with J gene TRBJ1-2; D gene unclear. The CDR3 runs 14 residues. From germline, CDR1 is SGHRS and CDR2 YFSETQ. The V gene lost 2 bases and the J gene lost 0 bases, with 8 bases spanning the gap. Written as DNA, the CDR3 is TGCGCCAGCAGCTTAGGAGAGGCTAACTATGGCTACACCTTC. Its protein product is CASSLGEANYGYTF.

The CDR3 nucleotides read TGTGCCAGCTCGCAGAGCGGGGGGACTGAAGCTTTCTTT. It yields the protein CASSQSGGTEAFF. The chain employs TRBV18 and TRBJ1-1; perhaps TRBD1 as D (5 bases). Germline V gene lookup returns CDR1 KGHSH and CDR2 LQKENI. V was trimmed by 6 bases and J by 5 bases, leaving 13 bases between them. The CDR3 spans 13 residues.

The chain combines TRBV27 with TRBJ1-1; D possibly corresponds to TRBD1 (6 bases). Germline CDR1 MNHEY, CDR2 SMNVEV (reference sequence). With 5 bases removed from V and 7 bases from J, the gap between germline ends came to 17 bases. This CDR3 spans 14 amino acids. The CDR3 DNA reads as TGTGCCAGCAGTCTCCGGGACAACTCGAATGAAGCTTTCTTT. Translation: CASSLRDNSNEAFF.

The chain is built from TRBV2 and TRBJ1-2; D is possibly TRBD1 (6 bases). The germline V and J ends were trimmed by 7 bases and 0 bases, with 9 bases remaining between them. The CDR3 has 13 residues. Germline loops: CDR1 SNHLY, CDR2 FYNNEI. The CDR3 here is CASKDSPNYGYTF. In DNA form, the CDR3 reads TGTGCCAGCAAGGACAGCCCTAACTATGGCTACACCTTC.

The V and J genes are TRBV4-1 and TRBJ1-2; D not certain. Trimming shortened V by 0 bases and J by 5 bases, and 7 bases separated the two germline ends. Germline values: CDR1 MGHRA, CDR2 YSYEKL. The CDR3 extends over 13 amino acids. CDR3 residues: CASSQDLPYGYTF. DNA of the CDR3: TGCGCCAGCAGCCAAGATCTTCCGTATGGCTACACCTTC.

The chain joins TRBV6-1 to TRBJ2-7; 8 bases agree with TRBD1. Germline assignment: CDR1 MNHNS and CDR2 SASEGT. V shed 2 bases, J shed 6 bases, and the junction held 6 bases outside the gene matches. CDR3 length: 14 amino acids. This CDR3 reads CASSEYDRGGEQYF. The CDR3 nucleotides read TGTGCCAGCAGTGAATACGACAGGGGCGGCGAGCAGTACTTC.

V is TRBV7-9 and J is TRBJ1-1; D unclear. CDR3 size: 16 residues. Trimming pared 0 bases from V and 0 bases from J, leaving 11 bases between. CDR1 and CDR2 from the germline V gene are SEHNR and FQNEAQ (reference sequence). This chain's CDR3 is CASSLAPSFLNTEAFF. The CDR3 nucleotides read TGTGCCAGCAGCTTAGCCCCCTCTTTCTTGAACACTGAAGCTTTCTTT.

V is TRBV6-5 and J is TRBJ1-3; 7 bases fit TRBD1. Unmatched junction bases numbered 10, after V lost 0 bases and J lost 8 bases. This CDR3 has 16 amino acids. CDR1 and CDR2 from the germline V gene are MNHEY and SVGAGI. The CDR3 nucleotides read TGTGCCAGCAGTTACTCGATCAGGGGGACCGCGCACACCATATATTTT. As protein: CASSYSIRGTAHTIYF.

The V gene is TRBV10-2, the J gene TRBJ1-3, with TRBD1 as a possible D gene (6 bases). Trimming removed 3 bases at V and 2 bases at J, with 11 bases between. The CDR3 runs to 15 residues. The germline CDR1 and CDR2 sequences are WSHSY and SAAADI. CDR3 nucleotides: TGCGCCAGCAGTGATGTTACAGGGCCTGGAAACACCATATATTTT. Residues: CASSDVTGPGNTIYF.

V usage is TRBV19 and J usage is TRBJ2-7; 11 positions agree with TRBD2. This CDR3 contains 13 residues. CDR1 is LNHDA, CDR2 SQIVND, per germline (reference sequence). J gave up 2 bases and V 6 bases, and 0 bases lay outside the gene matches. CDR3 DNA: TGTGCCAGTAGGACTAGCGGGGCCTACGAGCAGTACTTC. It yields the protein CASRTSGAYEQYF.

The genes are TRBV6-1 and TRBJ1-2; tentative D call: TRBD1 (5 bases). This CDR3 is 12 amino acids long. The germline V gene has CDR1 MNHNS and CDR2 SASEGT. CDR3 DNA: TGTGCGGCCCAGGGAACCCTTCAGGGCTACACCTTC. It codes for CAAQGTLQGYTF.

The chain employs TRBV6-5 and TRBJ2-7; 7 nucleotides align to TRBD1. V shed 7 bases and J 0 bases; nucleotides not matched to a gene: 6. CDR1 MNHEY and CDR2 SVGAGI come from the germline V gene. CDR3 length: 14 amino acids. Written as DNA, the CDR3 is TGTGCCAGCAAGGGGACAGCGAGCTCCTACGAGCAGTACTTC. It translates to CASKGTASSYEQYF.